Presented here are 8 T cell receptor beta chains from one specimen sequenced in a study of blood T cell repertoires in COVID-19. Some clones are missing from TCRdb's copy, which holds only in-frame ones; the method was immunoSEQ multiplex PCR. The repertoire holds 35,000 to 50,000 clones, with more than 80% as singletons. The specimen was peripheral blood. These receptors all stem from a man aged 55-75 years in a cohort sampled during active COVID-19.

The chain joins TRBV7-7 to TRBJ2-1; 8 bases line up with TRBD1. CDR3 length: 15 residues. With 3 bases clipped from V and 5 bases from J, the junction kept 6 bases outside the gene matches. Germline V gene sequence: CDR1 SSHAT, CDR2 FNYEAQ (reference sequence). This CDR3 is CASSFGTGPHNEQFF. DNA for the CDR3: TGTGCCAGCAGCTTCGGGACAGGTCCCCACAATGAGCAGTTCTTC.

The chain employs TRBV7-2 and TRBJ1-3; D is possibly TRBD1 (5 bases). The CDR3 has 15 amino acids. V was clipped by 6 bases and J by 4 bases, with 16 bases between them. CDR1 is SGHTA, CDR2 FQGNSA, per germline. The CDR3 region is CASSRWEGHGNTIYF. CDR3 DNA sequence: TGTGCCAGCAGTAGATGGGAGGGGCACGGAAACACCATATATTTT.

This chain uses TRBV6-5 with TRBJ1-1, with D possibly TRBD1 on 5 matching bases. CDR3 length: 12 residues. Germline-derived CDR1 and CDR2 are MNHEY and SVGAGI. Trimming left V 6 bases short and J 11 bases short, with 16 bases between. CDR3 region: CASSPPQGLAFF. CDR3 DNA: TGTGCCAGCAGCCCCCCCCAGGGTTTGGCTTTCTTT.

The V gene is TRBV5-4, the J gene TRBJ1-6; weak D call: TRBD1 (6 bases). V lost 3 bases and J lost 11, with 9 bases in between. The CDR3 covers 12 residues. Looked up from germline, CDR1 is SGHNT and CDR2 is YYREEE (reference sequence). This CDR3 is CASSYPGAPLHF. CDR3 bases: TGTGCCAGCAGCTACCCAGGGGCACCCCTCCACTTT.

The chain employs TRBV7-2 and TRBJ1-1, with D uncertain. This CDR3 has 14 residues. The germline V and J ends were trimmed by 2 bases and 6 bases, with 13 bases remaining between them. Germline lookup yields CDR1 SGHTA and CDR2 FQGNSA. The CDR3 DNA follows: TGTGCCAGCAGCTTAAGGAGGGAGGAGGCTGAAGCTTTCTTT. This sequence encodes CASSLRREEAEAFF.

V and J are TRBV7-2 and TRBJ2-2; 8 positions agree with TRBD1. The germline CDR1 and CDR2 sequences are SGHTA and FQGNSA. V gave up 6 bases and J gave up 5 bases; unmatched junction bases: 11. The CDR3 has 16 amino acids. The CDR3 sequence: CASRPSLGQATGELFF. For the CDR3, the DNA is TGTGCCAGCAGACCGAGTCTGGGACAGGCTACCGGGGAGCTGTTTTTT.

This chain uses TRBV7-3 with TRBJ2-3; the match to TRBD1 covers 7 bases. The CDR3 sequence is 14 residues long. V lost 3 bases, J lost 2 bases, and 2 bases stayed unmatched. Germline V gene data show CDR1 as SGHTA and CDR2 as FQGTGA. CDR3 sequence (DNA): TGTGCCAGCAGCTTGGACAGGTACACAGATACGCAGTATTTT. This codes for CASSLDRYTDTQYF.

The chain recombines TRBV7-8 with TRBJ2-5, with TRBD2 identical over 7 bases. The CDR3 length is 15 residues. The J segment lost 1 base and the V segment lost 4 bases, leaving 6 bases of the junction unmatched. Germline V gene sequence: CDR1 SGHVS, CDR2 FQNEAQ. The CDR3 bases are TGTGCCAGCAGCTCCTCGAGCGGGACCCAAGAGACCCAGTACTTC. It translates to CASSSSSGTQETQYF.